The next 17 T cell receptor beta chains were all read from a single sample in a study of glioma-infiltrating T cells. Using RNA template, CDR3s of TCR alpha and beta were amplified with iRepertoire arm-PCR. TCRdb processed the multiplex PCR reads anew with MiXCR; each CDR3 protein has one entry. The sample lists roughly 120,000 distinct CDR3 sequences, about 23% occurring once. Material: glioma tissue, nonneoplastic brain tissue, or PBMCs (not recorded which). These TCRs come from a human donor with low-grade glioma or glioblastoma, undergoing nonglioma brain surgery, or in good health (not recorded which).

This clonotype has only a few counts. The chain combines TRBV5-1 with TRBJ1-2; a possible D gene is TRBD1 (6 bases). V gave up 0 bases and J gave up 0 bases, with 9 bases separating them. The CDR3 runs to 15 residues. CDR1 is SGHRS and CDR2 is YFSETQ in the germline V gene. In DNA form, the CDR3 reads TGCGCCAGCAGCTTGGGACAGGAAGCTAACTATGGCTACACCTTC. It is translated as CASSLGQEANYGYTF.

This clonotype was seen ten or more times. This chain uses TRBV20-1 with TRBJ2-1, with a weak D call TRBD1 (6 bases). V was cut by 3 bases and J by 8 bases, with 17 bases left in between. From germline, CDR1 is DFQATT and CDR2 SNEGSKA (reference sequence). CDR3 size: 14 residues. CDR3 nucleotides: TGCAGTGCTAGTACCCCCAGGGGTGGCGATGAGCAGTTCTTC. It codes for CSASTPRGGDEQFF.

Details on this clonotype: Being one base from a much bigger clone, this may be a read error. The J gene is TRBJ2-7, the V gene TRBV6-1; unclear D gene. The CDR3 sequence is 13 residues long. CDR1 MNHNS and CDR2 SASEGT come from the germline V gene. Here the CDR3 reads CAISLQVSYEQYF. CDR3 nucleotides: TGTGCCATCAGTCTTCAGGTCTCCTACGAGCAGTACTTC.

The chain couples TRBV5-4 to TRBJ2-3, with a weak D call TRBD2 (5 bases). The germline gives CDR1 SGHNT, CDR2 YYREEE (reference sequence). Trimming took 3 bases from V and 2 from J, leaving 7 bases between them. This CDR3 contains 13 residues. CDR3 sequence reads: CASSSTNTDTQYF. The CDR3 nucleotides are TGTGCCAGCAGCTCGACTAACACAGATACGCAGTATTTT.

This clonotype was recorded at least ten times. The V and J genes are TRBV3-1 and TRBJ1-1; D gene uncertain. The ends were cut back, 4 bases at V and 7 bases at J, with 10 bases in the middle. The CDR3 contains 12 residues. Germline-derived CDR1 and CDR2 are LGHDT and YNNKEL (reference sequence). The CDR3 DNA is TGTGCCAGCAGCCGCAGACCCTTTGAAGCTTTCTTT. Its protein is CASSRRPFEAFF.

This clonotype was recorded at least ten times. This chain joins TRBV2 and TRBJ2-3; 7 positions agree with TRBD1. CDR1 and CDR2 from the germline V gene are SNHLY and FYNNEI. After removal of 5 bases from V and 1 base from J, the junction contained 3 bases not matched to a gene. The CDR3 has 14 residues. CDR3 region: CASSSGTGTDTQYF. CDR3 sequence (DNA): TGTGCCAGCAGTTCCGGGACAGGCACAGATACGCAGTATTTT.

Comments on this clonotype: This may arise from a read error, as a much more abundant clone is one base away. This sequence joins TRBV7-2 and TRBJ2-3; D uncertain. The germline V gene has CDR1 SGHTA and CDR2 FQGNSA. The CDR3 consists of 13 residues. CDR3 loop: CASSTELRDAQYF. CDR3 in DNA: TGTGCCAGCAGCACCGAACTGCGAGATGCGCAGTATTTT. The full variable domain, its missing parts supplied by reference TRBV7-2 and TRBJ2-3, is GAGVSQSPSNKVTEKGKDVELRCDPISGHTALYWYRQSLGQGLEFLIYFQGNSAPDKSGLPSDRFSAERTGGSVSTLTIQRTQQEDSAVYLCASSTELRDAQYFGPGTRLTVL.

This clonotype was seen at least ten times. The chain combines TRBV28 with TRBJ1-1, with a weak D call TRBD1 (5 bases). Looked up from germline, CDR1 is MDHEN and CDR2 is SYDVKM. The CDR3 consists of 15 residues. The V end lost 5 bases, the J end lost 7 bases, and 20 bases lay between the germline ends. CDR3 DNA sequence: TGTGCCAGCAGTCCTAATTCGGGGGGTCGCGGTGAAGCTTTCTTT. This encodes CASSPNSGGRGEAFF.

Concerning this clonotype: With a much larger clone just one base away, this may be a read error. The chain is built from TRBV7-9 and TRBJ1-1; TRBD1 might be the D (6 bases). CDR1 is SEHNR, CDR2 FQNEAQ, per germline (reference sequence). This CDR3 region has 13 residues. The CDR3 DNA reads TGTGCCACTCACGGACAGTTGAACGCTGAAGCTTTCTTT. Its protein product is CATHGQLNAEAFF.

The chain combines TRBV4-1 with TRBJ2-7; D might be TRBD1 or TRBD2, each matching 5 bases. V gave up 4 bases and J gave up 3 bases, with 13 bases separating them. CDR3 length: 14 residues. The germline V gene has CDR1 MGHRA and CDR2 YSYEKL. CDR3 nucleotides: TGCGCCAGCAGCCCCGGGACCCACGACTACGAGCAGTACTTC. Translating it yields CASSPGTHDYEQYF.

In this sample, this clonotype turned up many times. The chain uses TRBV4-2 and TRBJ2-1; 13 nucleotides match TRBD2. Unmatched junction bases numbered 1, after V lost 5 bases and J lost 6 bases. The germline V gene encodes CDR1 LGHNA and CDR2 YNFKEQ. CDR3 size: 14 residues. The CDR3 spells CASSGLAGVNEQFF. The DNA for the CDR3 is TGTGCCAGCAGCGGACTAGCGGGAGTCAATGAGCAGTTCTTC.

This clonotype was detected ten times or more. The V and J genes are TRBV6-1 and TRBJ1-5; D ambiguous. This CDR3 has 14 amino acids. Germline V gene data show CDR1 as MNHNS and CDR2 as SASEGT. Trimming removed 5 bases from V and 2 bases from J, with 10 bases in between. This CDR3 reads CASSTLDGNQPQHF. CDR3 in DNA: TGTGCCAGCAGTACCCTGGACGGCAATCAGCCCCAGCATTTT.

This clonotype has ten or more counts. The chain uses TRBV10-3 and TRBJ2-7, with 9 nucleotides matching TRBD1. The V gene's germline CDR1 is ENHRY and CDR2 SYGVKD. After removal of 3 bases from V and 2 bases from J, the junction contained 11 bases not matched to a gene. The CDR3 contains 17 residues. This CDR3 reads CAISDSSLGQGTYEQYF. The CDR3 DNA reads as TGTGCCATCAGTGACTCTTCTCTTGGACAGGGGACCTACGAGCAGTACTTC.

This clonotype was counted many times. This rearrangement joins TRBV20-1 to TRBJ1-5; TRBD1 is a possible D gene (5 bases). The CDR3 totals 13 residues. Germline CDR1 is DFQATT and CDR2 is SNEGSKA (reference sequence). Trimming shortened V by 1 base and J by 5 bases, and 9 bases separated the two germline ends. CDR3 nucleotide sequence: TGCAGTGCTAGAGGGGGGATTGATCAGCCCCAGCATTTT. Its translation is CSARGGIDQPQHF.

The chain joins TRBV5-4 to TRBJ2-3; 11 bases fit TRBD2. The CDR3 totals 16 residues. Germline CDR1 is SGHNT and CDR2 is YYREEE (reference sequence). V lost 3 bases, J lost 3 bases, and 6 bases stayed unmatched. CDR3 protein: CASSSRLAGSTDTQYF. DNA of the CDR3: TGTGCCAGCAGCTCCAGACTAGCGGGATCGACAGATACGCAGTATTTT.

The CDR3 DNA sequence: TGCGCCAGCAGCTTACTCCGGGACTTCAACACAGATACGCAGTATTTT. Translating it yields CASSLLRDFNTDTQYF. The gene calls are TRBV5-1 and TRBJ2-3; D possibly corresponds to TRBD2 (6 bases). Germline V CDR1 and CDR2: SGHRS, YFSETQ. V was trimmed by 2 bases and J by 2 bases, leaving 15 bases between them. The CDR3 runs to 16 residues.

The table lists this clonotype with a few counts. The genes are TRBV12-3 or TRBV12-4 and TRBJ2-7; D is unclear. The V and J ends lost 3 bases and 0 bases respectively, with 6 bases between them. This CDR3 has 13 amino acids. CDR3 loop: CASSFEDSYEQYF. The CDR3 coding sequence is TGTGCCAGCAGTTTTGAAGACTCCTACGAGCAGTACTTC.